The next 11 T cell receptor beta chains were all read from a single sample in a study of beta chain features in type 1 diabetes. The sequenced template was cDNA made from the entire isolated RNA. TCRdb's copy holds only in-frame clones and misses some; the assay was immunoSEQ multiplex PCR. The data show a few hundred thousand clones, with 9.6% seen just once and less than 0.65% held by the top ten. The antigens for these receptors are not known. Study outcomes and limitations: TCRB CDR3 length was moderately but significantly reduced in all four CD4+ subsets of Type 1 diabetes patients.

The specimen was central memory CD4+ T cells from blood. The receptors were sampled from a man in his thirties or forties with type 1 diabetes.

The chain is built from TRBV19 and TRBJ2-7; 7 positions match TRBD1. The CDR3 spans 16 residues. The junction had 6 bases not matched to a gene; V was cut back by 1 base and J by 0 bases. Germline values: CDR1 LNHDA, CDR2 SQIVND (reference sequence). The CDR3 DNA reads TGTGCCAGTAGTATAGGATCCGGGACAGTCTCCTACGAGCAGTACTTC. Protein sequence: CASSIGSGTVSYEQYF.

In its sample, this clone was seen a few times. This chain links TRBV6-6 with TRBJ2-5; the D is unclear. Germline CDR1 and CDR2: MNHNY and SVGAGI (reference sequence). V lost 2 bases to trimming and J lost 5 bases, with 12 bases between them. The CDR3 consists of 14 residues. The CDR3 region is CASSYLQRRETQYF. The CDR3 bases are TGTGCCAGCAGTTACCTTCAGAGAAGGGAGACCCAGTACTTC.

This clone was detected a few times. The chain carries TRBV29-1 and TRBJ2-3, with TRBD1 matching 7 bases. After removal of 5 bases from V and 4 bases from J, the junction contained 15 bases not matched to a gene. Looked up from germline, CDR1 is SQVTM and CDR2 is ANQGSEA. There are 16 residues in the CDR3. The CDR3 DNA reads TGCAGCGTTTCAACCGGGACAGATATGGGACCAGATACGCAGTATTTT. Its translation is CSVSTGTDMGPDTQYF.

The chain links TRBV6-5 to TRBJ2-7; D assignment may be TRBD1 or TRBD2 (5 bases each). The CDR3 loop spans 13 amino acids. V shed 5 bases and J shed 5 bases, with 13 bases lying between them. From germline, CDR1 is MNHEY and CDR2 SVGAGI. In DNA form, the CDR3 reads TGTGCCAGCAGTGGGACGTATCAGGACGAGCAGTACTTC. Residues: CASSGTYQDEQYF.

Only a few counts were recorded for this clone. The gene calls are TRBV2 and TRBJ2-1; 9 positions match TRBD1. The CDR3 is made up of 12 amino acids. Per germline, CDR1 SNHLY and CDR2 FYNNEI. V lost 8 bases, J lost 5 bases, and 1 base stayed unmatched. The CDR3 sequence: CASGTGNNEQFF. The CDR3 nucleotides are TGTGCCAGCGGGACAGGGAACAATGAGCAGTTCTTC.

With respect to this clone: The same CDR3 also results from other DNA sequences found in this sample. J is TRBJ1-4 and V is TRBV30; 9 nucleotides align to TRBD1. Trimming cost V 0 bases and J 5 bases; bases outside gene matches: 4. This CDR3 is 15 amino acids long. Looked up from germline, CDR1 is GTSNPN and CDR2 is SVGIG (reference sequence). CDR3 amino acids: CAWSVRGTGNEKLFF. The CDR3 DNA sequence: TGTGCCTGGAGTGTACGAGGGACAGGGAATGAAAAACTGTTTTTT.

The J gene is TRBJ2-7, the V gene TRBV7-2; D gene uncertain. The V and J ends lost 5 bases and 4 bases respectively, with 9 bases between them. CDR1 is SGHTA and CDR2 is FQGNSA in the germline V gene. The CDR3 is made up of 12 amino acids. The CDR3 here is CASSLQAYEQYF. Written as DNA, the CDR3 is TGTGCCAGCAGCCTTCAAGCTTACGAGCAGTACTTC.

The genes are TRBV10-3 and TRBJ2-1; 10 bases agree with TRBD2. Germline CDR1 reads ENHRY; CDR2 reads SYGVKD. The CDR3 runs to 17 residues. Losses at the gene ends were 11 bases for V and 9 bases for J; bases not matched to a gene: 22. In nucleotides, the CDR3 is TGTGCCGCCATCCGGGGGAATAGACTAGCGGGCATCAGTGAGCAGTTCTTC. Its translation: CAAIRGNRLAGISEQFF.

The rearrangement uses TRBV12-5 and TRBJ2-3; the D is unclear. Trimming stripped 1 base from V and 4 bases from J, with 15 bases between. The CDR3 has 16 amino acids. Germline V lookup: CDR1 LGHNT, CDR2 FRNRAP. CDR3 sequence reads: CASGLGTAIPADTQYF. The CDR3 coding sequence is TGTGCTAGTGGTTTGGGTACAGCCATCCCCGCAGATACGCAGTATTTT.

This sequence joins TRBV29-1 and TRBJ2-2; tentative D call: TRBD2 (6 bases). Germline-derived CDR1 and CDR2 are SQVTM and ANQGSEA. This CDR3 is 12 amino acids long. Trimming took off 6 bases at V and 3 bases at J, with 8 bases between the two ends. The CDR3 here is CSVSGDTGELFF. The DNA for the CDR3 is TGCAGCGTCTCGGGGGACACCGGGGAGCTGTTTTTT.

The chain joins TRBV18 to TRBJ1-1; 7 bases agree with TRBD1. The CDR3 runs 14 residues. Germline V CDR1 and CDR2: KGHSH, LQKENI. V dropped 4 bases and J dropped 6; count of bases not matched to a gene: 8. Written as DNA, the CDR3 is TGTGCCAGCTCACTCACAGGGGCGGAATCTGAAGCTTTCTTT. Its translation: CASSLTGAESEAFF.